One and the same sample provided the 22 T cell receptor beta chains below, sequenced in a study of regulatory T cells in long-lasting Graves disease. Sample time point: newly diagnosed GD, antithyroid drugs for less than 3 months. With RNA extracted from PBMCs as input, the TCR library was made. Library construction for TCR beta used iRepertoire HTBI primers and Arm-PCR of CDR3 regions. TCRdb processed the multiplex PCR reads anew with MiXCR; each CDR3 protein has one entry. Of about 430,000 distinct CDR3 sequences listed, approximately 16% are singletons. This same sample was also part of a study on T cells in Graves' hyperthyroidism and ophthalmopathy.

The sequenced sample was peripheral blood mononuclear cells (PBMCs), obtained at new diagnosis, from a patient treated with antithyroid drugs. The receptors shown here come from a woman aged 40 to 50 with Graves disease.

This clonotype has only a few counts. The V call is TRBV29-1, the J call TRBJ2-1; 13 bases map to TRBD2. With 1 base clipped from V and 10 bases from J, the junction kept 7 bases outside the gene matches. The germline gives CDR1 SQVTM, CDR2 ANQGSEA. This CDR3 contains 15 residues. The CDR3 DNA follows: TGCAGCGTTGAAGTCACTAGCGGGAGGGCAAGCGAGCAGTTCTTC. It codes for CSVEVTSGRASEQFF.

The rearrangement uses TRBV7-6 and TRBJ2-2, with unresolved D. The V end was cut by 1 base, the J end by 5 bases, with 17 bases between. Germline lookup yields CDR1 SGHVS and CDR2 FNYEAQ. The CDR3 runs 17 residues. DNA of the CDR3: TGTGCCAGCAGCTTAGGGATGGCGGATCTAGGGACCGGGGAGCTGTTTTTT. Translating it yields CASSLGMADLGTGELFF.

The CDR3 region is CSVSPTSGADTQYF. DNA of the CDR3: TGCAGCGTTTCCCCGACTAGCGGGGCAGATACGCAGTATTTT. V and J are TRBV29-1 and TRBJ2-3, with 11 bases fitting TRBD2. The CDR3 spans 14 residues. V dropped 5 bases and J dropped 4; count of bases not matched to a gene: 5. Looked up from germline, CDR1 is SQVTM and CDR2 is ANQGSEA.

This clonotype has ten or more counts. The chain carries TRBV11-2 and TRBJ1-3; 9 bases agree with TRBD1. J was trimmed by 4 bases and V by 8 bases; bases with no gene match: 3. The CDR3 consists of 13 residues. The V gene's germline CDR1 is SGHAT and CDR2 FQNNGV. This CDR3 reads CASYRGRGNTIYF. The CDR3 DNA reads as TGTGCCAGCTACAGGGGGCGCGGAAACACCATATATTTT.

About this clonotype: Its ends do not fully match the called genes, so a read error is possible. The rearrangement joins TRBV16 to TRBJ2-3; 7 bases are a match to TRBD2. CDR3 size: 16 residues. Per germline, CDR1 KGHSY and CDR2 FQNENV. The CDR3 nucleotides are TGTACCAGCAGCCGCCCACTAGCGTTTGCCACAGATACGCAGTATTTT. Translation: CTSSRPLAFATDTQYF.

This clonotype has a count of ten or more. The chain uses TRBV3-1 and TRBJ2-2; no clear D gene. The V end was cut by 8 bases, the J end by 0 bases, with 4 bases between. The CDR3 runs to 12 residues. Germline CDR1 reads LGHDT; CDR2 reads YNNKEL (reference sequence). CDR3: CASRSNTGELFF. As DNA, the CDR3 is TGTGCCAGCCGGTCGAACACCGGGGAGCTGTTTTTT.

In its sample, this clonotype was seen a few times. This rearrangement joins TRBV12-3 or TRBV12-4 to TRBJ2-1; 7 positions match TRBD2. The CDR3 runs to 16 residues. V lost 5 bases and J lost 6; bases outside the gene matches: 13. CDR3 sequence reads: CASSGAPGLYPNEQFF. For the CDR3, the DNA is TGTGCCAGCAGTGGGGCCCCGGGACTATACCCCAATGAGCAGTTCTTC.

In this sample, this clonotype turned up many times. The chain employs TRBV7-9 and TRBJ2-1, with a tentative D call TRBD2 (5 bases). The CDR3 runs 14 residues. From germline, CDR1 is SEHNR and CDR2 FQNEAQ (reference sequence). V dropped 2 bases and J dropped 3 bases, with 8 bases sitting between them. The CDR3 sequence: CASSLRGLYNEQFF. The DNA for the CDR3 is TGTGCCAGCAGCTTACGAGGGCTCTACAATGAGCAGTTCTTC.

This clonotype came up many times. V is TRBV6-2 or TRBV6-3 and J is TRBJ2-1; 11 bases align to TRBD2. CDR1 is MNHEY and CDR2 is SVGEGT in the germline V gene. This CDR3 is built from 15 residues. V was pared by 6 bases and J by 8 bases, with 9 bases of the junction left unmatched. The CDR3 region has the DNA TGTGCCAGCAGGATCACTAGCGGGAGTCCCGATGAGCAGTTCTTC. This translates into CASRITSGSPDEQFF.

V and J are TRBV6-2 or TRBV6-3 and TRBJ1-1; perhaps TRBD1 as D (5 bases). V was shortened by 3 bases and J by 6 bases, with 14 bases between the two germline ends. Germline CDR1 reads MNHEY; CDR2 reads SVGEGT. The CDR3 is 14 amino acids. The CDR3: CASSYFREVAEAFF. CDR3 sequence (DNA): TGTGCCAGCAGTTATTTCAGGGAGGTGGCTGAAGCTTTCTTT.

The CDR3 DNA reads as TGTGCCACCCGACCGTGGGGGCCGGGGGGAGCTTTCTTT. This sequence encodes CATRPWGPGGAFF. The chain is built from TRBV28 and TRBJ1-1, with D perhaps matching TRBD1 (6 bases). Per germline, CDR1 MDHEN and CDR2 SYDVKM. Trimming cost V 10 bases and J 10 bases, with 22 bases left between them. The CDR3 loop spans 13 amino acids. Looking up the rest from reference TRBV28 and TRBJ1-1 gives the full variable domain: DVKVTQSSRYLVKRTGEKVFLECVQDMDHENMFWYRQDPGLGLRLIYFSYDVKMKEKGDIPEGYSVSREKKERFSLILESASTNQTSMYLCATRPWGPGGAFFGQGTRLTVV.

This clonotype was seen a handful of times. The J gene is TRBJ2-7, the V gene TRBV5-1; tentatively, D is TRBD1 or TRBD2 (5 bases each). V was pared by 2 bases and J by 0 bases, with 18 bases between. The germline gives CDR1 SGHRS, CDR2 YFSETQ. There are 17 residues in the CDR3. The CDR3 sequence: CASSFTIPGTLSYEQYF. The CDR3, as DNA: TGCGCCAGCAGCTTTACTATTCCCGGGACCCTCTCCTACGAGCAGTACTTC.

This chain joins TRBV20-1 and TRBJ2-1; TRBD2 aligns across 10 bases. J lost 3 bases, V lost 0 bases, and 2 bases had no gene match. Germline V gene data show CDR1 as DFQATT and CDR2 as SNEGSKA (reference sequence). The CDR3 has 15 residues. The CDR3 region has the DNA TGCAGTGCTAGAGACGGACTAGCGGACTACAATGAGCAGTTCTTC. Translation: CSARDGLADYNEQFF.

This chain links TRBV7-2 with TRBJ2-7; the D gene is possibly TRBD2 (6 bases). Germline lookup yields CDR1 SGHTA and CDR2 FQGNSA. The CDR3 sequence is 15 residues long. Trimming cost V 1 base and J 3 bases, with 13 bases left between them. The CDR3 protein is CASSLGIAVNYEQYF. In DNA form, the CDR3 reads TGTGCCAGCAGCTTAGGGATAGCGGTCAACTACGAGCAGTACTTC.

Concerning this clonotype itself: Its ends do not fully match the called genes, so a read error is possible. The chain recombines TRBV25-1 with TRBJ2-7; the match to TRBD2 covers 11 bases. The germline V gene encodes CDR1 MGHDK and CDR2 SYGVNS. This CDR3 comprises 15 residues. The DNA for the CDR3 is TGTGCCAGCAGAAACCCACTAGCGGGAGTGGTCGAGCAGTGCTTC. Translated: CASRNPLAGVVEQCF.

This clonotype was seen repeatedly, ten times or more. The rearrangement links TRBV10-3 to TRBJ2-3, with TRBD2 matching 10 bases. The J call may be faulty, since TRBJ2-1 better matches the DNA end. This CDR3 contains 13 residues. Germline loops: CDR1 ENHRY, CDR2 SYGVKD. CDR3 sequence (DNA): TGTGCCATCAGTGATACTAGCGGGAAGGAGCAGTTCTTC. Translation gives CAISDTSGKEQFF.

This rearrangement joins TRBV24-1 to TRBJ2-7; TRBD1 aligns across 8 bases. The CDR3 is made up of 15 amino acids. The germline gives CDR1 KGHDR, CDR2 SFDVKD. After removal of 3 bases from V and 4 bases from J, the junction contained 7 bases not matched to a gene. CDR3 sequence: CATSDGTGSLYEQYF. The CDR3 DNA reads as TGTGCCACCAGTGATGGGACAGGCAGTTTATACGAGCAGTACTTC.

This clonotype was detected many times. The chain employs TRBV6-2 or TRBV6-3 and TRBJ2-3, with a possible D match to TRBD2 (5 bases). CDR1 is MNHEY, CDR2 SVGEGT, per germline. The CDR3 has 17 residues. V lost 5 bases, J lost 4 bases, and 22 bases lay in between. The chain's CDR3 is CASSRSLAPQVADTQYF. The CDR3 region has the DNA TGTGCCAGCAGTCGATCGCTAGCTCCCCAAGTCGCAGATACGCAGTATTTT.

The genes are TRBV15 and TRBJ2-1; D unresolved. Between the trimmed V and J ends, which lost 6 bases and 7 bases, there was a span of 19 bases. In germline, CDR1 is LNHNV, CDR2 YYDKDF (reference sequence). The CDR3 is made up of 15 amino acids. The CDR3 protein is CATSQLLLRQNEQFF. Written as DNA, the CDR3 is TGTGCCACCAGTCAACTTTTACTGCGGCAGAATGAGCAGTTCTTC. Using reference TRBV15 and TRBJ2-1 for the parts outside the CDR3, the full variable domain is DAMVIQNPRYQVTQFGKPVTLSCSQTLNHNVMYWYQQKSSQAPKLLFHYYDKDFNNEADTPDNFQSRRPNTSFCFLDIRSPGLGDTAMYLCATSQLLLRQNEQFFGPGTRLTVL.

This clonotype has more than one count but fewer than ten. The rearrangement uses TRBV18 and TRBJ2-1, with 10 positions matching TRBD1. There are 17 residues in the CDR3. With V trimmed by 4 bases and J by 6 bases, 12 bases remained unmatched. The germline V gene has CDR1 KGHSH and CDR2 LQKENI. CDR3 region: CASSLAAGTGVPNEQFF. The DNA for the CDR3 is TGTGCCAGCTCACTAGCTGCGGGGACAGGGGTGCCCAATGAGCAGTTCTTC. Filled out from reference TRBV18 and TRBJ2-1, the complete variable domain reads NAGVMQNPRHLVRRRGQEARLRCSPMKGHSHVYWYRQLPEEGLKFMVYLQKENIIDESGMPKERFSAEFPKEGPSILRIQQVVRGDSAAYFCASSLAAGTGVPNEQFFGPGTRLTVL.

This clonotype has a count of ten or more. The gene calls are TRBV20-1 and TRBJ2-1; TRBD2 aligns across 10 bases. CDR1 and CDR2 from the germline V gene are DFQATT and SNEGSKA (reference sequence). The CDR3 loop spans 17 amino acids. The ends lost 4 bases at V and 4 bases at J; junction bases unmatched: 13. CDR3 in amino acids: CSAMGLAQSIYYNEQFF. CDR3 coding DNA: TGCAGTGCTATGGGACTAGCGCAAAGTATCTATTACAATGAGCAGTTCTTC.

This clonotype was counted at least ten times. The rearrangement links TRBV11-3 to TRBJ1-1; perhaps TRBD1 as D (6 bases). CDR1 and CDR2 (germline): SGHNT, YENEEA. This CDR3 comprises 14 residues. V shed 7 bases and J shed 0 bases, with 12 bases lying between them. Here the CDR3 reads CASMKGQLNTEAFF. CDR3 coding DNA: TGTGCCAGCATGAAGGGACAACTGAACACTGAAGCTTTCTTT.